This T cell receptor beta chain was observed in a study of T cell responses to AZD1222 COVID-19 vaccine. Trimming removed 0 bases from V and 8 bases from J, with 12 bases in between. CDR1 is SGHNT, CDR2 YYREEE, per germline (reference sequence). The CDR3 is 15 amino acids. TCRdb's copy holds only in-frame clones and misses some; the assay was immunoSEQ multiplex PCR. The data contain 150,000 to 200,000 clones, 90% to 95% of them singletons. Study-level results: Donors were chiefly white British, with a greater number of females, and clonal diversity was perhaps underestimated. Only 5 or 6 people who got AZD1222 tested seropositive at baseline.

On this clone itself: The target antigen is unknown.

The sequence was obtained from an adult in good health. This specimen was peripheral blood, taken on day 0 of AZD1222 vaccination. The chain combines TRBV5-4 with TRBJ1-6; no reliable D call. The CDR3 loop is CASSLVVRGYSPLHF. CDR3 DNA: TGTGCCAGCAGCTTGGTAGTAAGAGGATATTCACCCCTCCACTTT.